These T cell receptor beta chains were read from a single sample in a study of T cell repertoires in cytomegalovirus infection. MiXCR was run by TCRdb on the reads, yielding one entry per CDR3 protein. The sample holds under 200,000 distinct CDR3 sequences, 7.5% to 10% seen once. Sequenced sample: PBMCs. Receptor source: a human donor in good health (CMV status not recorded). Some clones in this sample may be carry-over from other donors' samples. Each CDR3 is given with its conserved first and last residue. The order of the fields is V gene, D gene, clone size, J gene, CDR3 DNA, CDR3 protein. A D gene is named only where the DNA matches it firmly. Clone size appears in some rows only: once, few, many, or a class for an expanded clone.

V: TRBV28
D: -
size: many
J: TRBJ1-4
DNA: TGTGCCAGCAGTTTACCTGCAACTAATGAAAAACTGTTTTTT
CDR3: CASSLPATNEKLFF

V: TRBV28
D: TRBD2
size: -
J: TRBJ2-5
DNA: TGTGCCAGCAAGGGAGCGGGGGCCTCGGAGACCCAGTACTTC
CDR3: CASKGAGASETQYF

V: TRBV19
D: -
size: many
J: TRBJ1-5
DNA: TGTGCCAGTAGTACCCCATGGTCCCAGCATTTT
CDR3: CASSTPWSQHF

V: TRBV9
D: -
size: -
J: TRBJ2-3
DNA: TGTGCCAGCAGCGGTCCGGACAGCGAACGCACAGATACGCAGTATTTT
CDR3: CASSGPDSERTDTQYF

V: TRBV11-2
D: -
size: many
J: TRBJ1-4
DNA: TGTGCCAGCAGCCGGACGACAACTAATGAAAAACTGTTTTTT
CDR3: CASSRTTTNEKLFF

V: TRBV2
D: TRBD1
size: -
J: TRBJ1-1
DNA: TGTGCCAGCAGTTGGGACAGGACCATGAACACTGAAGCTTTCTTT
CDR3: CASSWDRTMNTEAFF

V: TRBV20-1
D: -
size: -
J: TRBJ2-7
DNA: TGCAGTGCTCAGGGGTACGCGGGGACCTACGAGCAGTACTTC
CDR3: CSAQGYAGTYEQYF

V: TRBV6-5
D: -
size: many
J: TRBJ2-7
DNA: TGTGCCAGCAGTTTCGGGACCTTCGGAGTAGACGAGCAGTACTTC
CDR3: CASSFGTFGVDEQYF

V: TRBV11-3
D: TRBD2
size: many
J: TRBJ2-1
DNA: TGTGCCAGCAGCTTAAGGCCTCCGGGGGGGCTCAACAATGAGCAGTTCTTC
CDR3: CASSLRPPGGLNNEQFF

V: TRBV6-2/TRBV6-3
D: -
size: many
J: TRBJ2-1
DNA: TGTGCCAGCAGTGGCCGGGGGCGGAGCTCCTACAATGAGCAGTTCTTC
CDR3: CASSGRGRSSYNEQFF

V: TRBV9
D: -
size: -
J: TRBJ2-1
DNA: TGTGCCAGCAGCCCCCGCCCTAGCAAAGGCTACAATGAGCAGTTCTTC
CDR3: CASSPRPSKGYNEQFF

V: TRBV28
D: -
size: -
J: TRBJ1-2
DNA: TGTGCCAGCAGTGGTGAACCGGGACGGCTGATCTATGGCTACACCTTC
CDR3: CASSGEPGRLIYGYTF

V: TRBV19
D: -
size: few
J: TRBJ2-1
DNA: TGTGCCAGTAGTATAGCCGGGACACCCAATGAGCAGTTCTTC
CDR3: CASSIAGTPNEQFF

V: TRBV20-1
D: -
size: -
J: TRBJ1-6
DNA: TGCAGTGCTAGAGATACCCCGACCTTCGTTAATTCACCCCTCCACTTT
CDR3: CSARDTPTFVNSPLHF

V: TRBV7-9
D: -
size: few
J: TRBJ1-2
DNA: TGTGCCAGCAGCCCAGATGGCAGCTCTAACTATGGCTACACCTTC
CDR3: CASSPDGSSNYGYTF

V: TRBV28
D: TRBD2
size: many
J: TRBJ2-7
DNA: TGTGCCAGCAGCCCGGGACTAGCGGGAGCGTACGAGCAGTACTTC
CDR3: CASSPGLAGAYEQYF

V: TRBV7-9
D: -
size: many
J: TRBJ2-7
DNA: TGTGCCACCACCGACGAGGGGGAAATTCCCTACGAGCAGTACTTC
CDR3: CATTDEGEIPYEQYF

V: TRBV4-1
D: -
size: -
J: TRBJ1-1
DNA: TGCGCCAGCAGCCAAGACCCGGGGCCTATTAACACTGAAGCTTTCTTT
CDR3: CASSQDPGPINTEAFF

V: TRBV19
D: TRBD1
size: many
J: TRBJ1-5
DNA: TGTGCCAGTAGTACCGGACAGGGGAGAGTTAGCAATCAGCCCCAGCATTTT
CDR3: CASSTGQGRVSNQPQHF

V: TRBV7-3
D: -
size: -
J: TRBJ2-2
DNA: TGTGGCAGCAGCCCAACAATCGGGGCGACCGGGGAGCTGTTTTTT
CDR3: CGSSPTIGATGELFF

V: TRBV12-5
D: TRBD1
size: many
J: TRBJ1-1
DNA: TGTGCTAGTGGTATTGGGACAGGCGGTACTGAAGCTTTCTTT
CDR3: CASGIGTGGTEAFF

V: TRBV29-1
D: -
size: many
J: TRBJ1-2
DNA: TGCAGCGTTGATTCGGCGGGAACGGATGGCTACACCTTC
CDR3: CSVDSAGTDGYTF

V: TRBV6-2/TRBV6-3
D: -
size: many
J: TRBJ1-1
DNA: TGTGCCAGCAGTCGCGGAGTCCCGAGCACTGAAGCTTTCTTT
CDR3: CASSRGVPSTEAFF

V: TRBV12-3/TRBV12-4
D: -
size: -
J: TRBJ1-1
DNA: TGTGCCAGCAGTTTACAGACCGGGACAGAAGCTTTCTTT
CDR3: CASSLQTGTEAFF

V: TRBV13
D: -
size: -
J: TRBJ2-7
DNA: TGTGCCAGCAGTTCAACAGGGTCCCTCGAGCAGTACTTC
CDR3: CASSSTGSLEQYF

V: TRBV12-5
D: -
size: many
J: TRBJ2-2
DNA: TGTGCTAGTGGTTTGGTCCAGGGGGGAAACACCGGGGAGCTGTTTTTT
CDR3: CASGLVQGGNTGELFF

V: TRBV20-1
D: TRBD2
size: few
J: TRBJ2-7
DNA: TGCAGTGCTCGGACTAGCGGGGGTGTGTACGAGCAGTACTTC
CDR3: CSARTSGGVYEQYF

V: TRBV7-9
D: TRBD2
size: many
J: TRBJ2-1
DNA: TGTGCCAGCAGCTTAGACGGACTAGCGGGGCAGTTCTTC
CDR3: CASSLDGLAGQFF

V: TRBV29-1
D: -
size: few
J: TRBJ1-2
DNA: TGCAGCGTAGGGGGGATGATCTCCTATGGCTACACCTTC
CDR3: CSVGGMISYGYTF

V: TRBV7-2
D: -
size: many
J: TRBJ2-3
DNA: TGTGCCAGCAGCTTACAGGGGACCTCTAGCACAGATACGCAGTATTTT
CDR3: CASSLQGTSSTDTQYF

V: TRBV12-3/TRBV12-4
D: -
size: few
J: TRBJ1-2
DNA: TGTGCCAGCAGTGCCCGGACAGATCAGGACTTC
CDR3: CASSARTDQDF

V: TRBV7-2
D: -
size: -
J: TRBJ2-1
DNA: TGTGCCAGCAGCTCCCATGGGGTGCTGGATGAGCAGTTCTTC
CDR3: CASSSHGVLDEQFF

V: TRBV11-2
D: -
size: few
J: TRBJ2-1
DNA: TGTGCCAGCAACTCTGTTAGCTCCTACAATGAGCAGTTCTTC
CDR3: CASNSVSSYNEQFF

V: TRBV7-6
D: -
size: many
J: TRBJ1-3
DNA: TGTGCCAGCAGCGCCTCAAGTGATTCTGGAAACACCATATATTTT
CDR3: CASSASSDSGNTIYF

V: TRBV7-2
D: -
size: many
J: TRBJ2-7
DNA: TGTGCCAGCAGTCCCGGGACGCTTTCCTACGAGCAGTACTTC
CDR3: CASSPGTLSYEQYF

V: TRBV28
D: -
size: many
J: TRBJ1-5
DNA: TGTGCCAGCAGTTTAGTACAAACTAGCAATCAGCCCCAGCATTTT
CDR3: CASSLVQTSNQPQHF

V: TRBV4-1
D: -
size: many
J: TRBJ1-2
DNA: TGCGCCAGCAGCCAAGTCGGAGGGCTAAACTATGGCTACACCTTC
CDR3: CASSQVGGLNYGYTF

V: TRBV20-1
D: -
size: few
J: TRBJ2-3
DNA: TGCAGTGCCGATCTTTCCAGCACAGATACGCAGTATTTT
CDR3: CSADLSSTDTQYF

V: TRBV28
D: -
size: -
J: TRBJ1-5
DNA: TGTGCCAGCAGTTATCGGGCCAATCAGCCCCAGCATTTT
CDR3: CASSYRANQPQHF

V: TRBV25-1
D: -
size: few
J: TRBJ1-1
DNA: TGTGCCAGCAGTGAAGCAGGCTGGAACACTGAAGCTTTCTTT
CDR3: CASSEAGWNTEAFF

V: TRBV9
D: -
size: many
J: TRBJ2-3
DNA: TGTGCCAGCAGCGTGGGCAGAGGTGCAGATACGCAGTATTTT
CDR3: CASSVGRGADTQYF

V: TRBV15
D: -
size: many
J: TRBJ2-3
DNA: TGTGCCACCAGCAGAGGGGCCGAAGATGGCACAGATACGCAGTATTTT
CDR3: CATSRGAEDGTDTQYF

V: TRBV11-2
D: -
size: -
J: TRBJ2-7
DNA: TGTGCCAGCAGCTTATTGAGAGAGCAGTACTTC
CDR3: CASSLLREQYF

V: TRBV4-1
D: TRBD1
size: many
J: TRBJ1-6
DNA: TGCGCCAGCAGCCAAGATGTCCCAGGGGGCTTCGGATCACCCCTCCACTTT
CDR3: CASSQDVPGGFGSPLHF

V: TRBV29-1
D: -
size: -
J: TRBJ2-7
DNA: TGCAGCGTTGAGTCGAGCTCCTACGAGCAGTACTTC
CDR3: CSVESSSYEQYF

V: TRBV7-9
D: -
size: few
J: TRBJ2-5
DNA: TGTGCCAGCAGCCCTGAACTAGGAGAGACCCAGTACTTC
CDR3: CASSPELGETQYF

V: TRBV28
D: -
size: many
J: TRBJ1-3
DNA: TGTGCCAGCACCCCACTGTCGGGAAACACCATATATTTT
CDR3: CASTPLSGNTIYF

V: TRBV29-1
D: -
size: -
J: TRBJ2-5
DNA: TGCAGCGTTGGCTCTGGGGAGACCCAGTACTTC
CDR3: CSVGSGETQYF

V: TRBV20-1
D: -
size: -
J: TRBJ1-6
DNA: TGCAGTGCTAGAGATCCACAGGGTTTGGTCCTCCACTTT
CDR3: CSARDPQGLVLHF

V: TRBV7-6
D: -
size: many
J: TRBJ1-2
DNA: TGTGCCAGCAGCCCGGCAGCAGGGACGACGTTGCCACCCTCCTATGGCTACACCTTC
CDR3: CASSPAAGTTLPPSYGYTF

V: TRBV6-2/TRBV6-3
D: -
size: many
J: TRBJ1-1
DNA: TGTGCCAGCAGTTGGACCCAAAACACTGAAGCTTTCTTT
CDR3: CASSWTQNTEAFF

V: TRBV6-2/TRBV6-3
D: TRBD2
size: many
J: TRBJ2-5
DNA: TGTGCCAGCAGTTCCGGACTAGCGGGGAAGCAAGAGACCCAGTACTTC
CDR3: CASSSGLAGKQETQYF

V: TRBV6-5
D: -
size: few
J: TRBJ2-1
DNA: TGTGCCAGCAGTTCGGTTCCATACAATGAGCAGTTCTTC
CDR3: CASSSVPYNEQFF

V: TRBV10-2
D: -
size: -
J: TRBJ2-1
DNA: TGCGCCAGCAGCGACCGTCTGTCCCGGAATGAGCAGTTCTTC
CDR3: CASSDRLSRNEQFF

V: TRBV15
D: -
size: few
J: TRBJ1-4
DNA: TGTGCCACCTACGGAGGGTTTGGTGAAAAACTGTTTTTT
CDR3: CATYGGFGEKLFF